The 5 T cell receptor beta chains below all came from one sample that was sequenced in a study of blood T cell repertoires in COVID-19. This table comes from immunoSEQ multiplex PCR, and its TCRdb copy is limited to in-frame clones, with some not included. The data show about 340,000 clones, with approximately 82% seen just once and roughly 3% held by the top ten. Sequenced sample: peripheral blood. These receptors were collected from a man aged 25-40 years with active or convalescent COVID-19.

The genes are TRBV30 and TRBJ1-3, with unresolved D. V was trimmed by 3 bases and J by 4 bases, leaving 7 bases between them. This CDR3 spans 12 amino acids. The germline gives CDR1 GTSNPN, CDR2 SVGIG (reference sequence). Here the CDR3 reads CAWSVAGNTIYF. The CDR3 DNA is TGTGCCTGGAGCGTAGCAGGAAACACCATATATTTT.

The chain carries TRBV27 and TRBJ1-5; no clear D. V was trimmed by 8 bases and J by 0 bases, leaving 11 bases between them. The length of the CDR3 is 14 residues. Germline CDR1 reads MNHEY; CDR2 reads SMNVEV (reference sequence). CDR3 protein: CASPTGISNQPQHF. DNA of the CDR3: TGTGCCAGCCCGACGGGGATTAGCAATCAGCCCCAGCATTTT.

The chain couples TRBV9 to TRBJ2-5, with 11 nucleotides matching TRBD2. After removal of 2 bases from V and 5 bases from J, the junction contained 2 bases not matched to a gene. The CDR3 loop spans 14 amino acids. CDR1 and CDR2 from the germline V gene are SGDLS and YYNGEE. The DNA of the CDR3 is TGTGCCAGCAGCGTTAGCGGGGGGGCGGAGACCCAGTACTTC. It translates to CASSVSGGAETQYF.

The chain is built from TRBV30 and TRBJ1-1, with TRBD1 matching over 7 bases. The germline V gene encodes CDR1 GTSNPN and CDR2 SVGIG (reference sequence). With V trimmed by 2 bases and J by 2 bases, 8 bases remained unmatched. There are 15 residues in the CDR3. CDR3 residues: CAWSTPGQPNTEAFF. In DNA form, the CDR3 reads TGTGCCTGGAGTACACCGGGACAGCCAAACACTGAAGCTTTCTTT.

CDR3 residues: CASSFTRAEEKLFF. CDR3 DNA sequence: TGTGCCAGCAGTTTTACCAGAGCGGAGGAAAAACTGTTTTTT. The chain links TRBV6-5 to TRBJ1-4; unclear D gene. Per germline, CDR1 MNHEY and CDR2 SVGAGI. V lost 4 bases and J lost 8, with 14 bases in between. This CDR3 has 14 residues.